The 24 T cell receptor beta chains presented below share a single source sample, sequenced in a study of T cells in Graves' hyperthyroidism and ophthalmopathy (dated by TCRdb to between 2018 and 2020). The protocol used for the library was multiplex PCR. TCRdb names Illumina HiSeq 2000 as the instrument used. TCR beta CDR3 regions were amplified from RNA transcripts. A first-round RT-PCR of the TCR CDR3 used the HTBI primer set with the Qiagen OneStep RT-PCR kit. The public reads were run again by TCRdb, first through fastp at Q25 and then through MiXCR, and only productive beta chains were kept. For every CDR3 protein sequence, its rows merge into one entry that carries the most common genes and DNA. This sample comprises over 450,000 distinct CDR3 sequences, roughly a sixth of them detected only once. Roughly 15% of the sample is held by the ten biggest clonotypes. The specimen was blood. These receptors were obtained from a woman between 18 and 29 years old with Graves' ophthalmopathy.

This sequence joins TRBV5-6 and TRBJ2-3; 10 bases are shared with TRBD2. CDR3 size: 15 residues. CDR1 SGHDT and CDR2 YYEEEE come from the germline V gene. J lost 4 bases, V lost 2 bases, and 4 bases had no gene match. For the CDR3, the DNA is TGTGCCAGCAGCTTCTGGAGCGGGAGGGCAGATACGCAGTATTTT. Amino acids: CASSFWSGRADTQYF.

The table lists this clonotype with many counts. J is TRBJ1-1 and V is TRBV2; D remains ambiguous. Trimming cost V 3 bases and J 2 bases, with 7 bases left between them. Germline V gene lookup returns CDR1 SNHLY and CDR2 FYNNEI. The CDR3 is made up of 13 amino acids. The CDR3 bases are TGTGCCAGCAGTGAGGTAGAAAACACTGAAGCTTTCTTT. It translates to CASSEVENTEAFF.

This clonotype was seen many times. The chain combines TRBV30 with TRBJ1-1, with D perhaps matching TRBD1 (6 bases). The germline V gene encodes CDR1 GTSNPN and CDR2 SVGIG (reference sequence). CDR3 length: 13 residues. The V gene lost 7 bases and the J gene lost 3 bases, with 15 bases spanning the gap. The CDR3 region is CAYDWGPDTEAFF. The CDR3 DNA reads as TGTGCCTATGACTGGGGGCCCGACACTGAAGCTTTCTTT.

The V gene is TRBV4-1, the J gene TRBJ2-2, with D maybe TRBD1 (6 bases). Germline values: CDR1 MGHRA, CDR2 YSYEKL. The V end lost 2 bases, the J end lost 5 bases, and 12 bases lay between the germline ends. There are 15 residues in the CDR3. The CDR3 sequence: CASSQTGTTTGELFF. The DNA of the CDR3 is TGCGCCAGCAGCCAAACAGGGACGACTACCGGGGAGCTGTTTTTT.

The V and J genes are TRBV4-1 and TRBJ1-2; D is undetermined. The CDR3 is 13 amino acids. V lost 0 bases, J lost 8 bases, and 10 bases lay in between. Germline V lookup: CDR1 MGHRA, CDR2 YSYEKL. The CDR3 spells CASSQDTPAGYTF. The CDR3, as DNA: TGCGCCAGCAGCCAAGACACCCCCGCGGGCTACACCTTC.

This clonotype showed up many times. The chain employs TRBV6-5 and TRBJ2-3; D ambiguous. Germline V lookup: CDR1 MNHEY, CDR2 SVGAGI. The CDR3 runs 16 residues. The V and J ends lost 3 bases and 1 base respectively, with 14 bases between them. The CDR3: CASSYGSRIGTDTQYF. The CDR3 coding sequence is TGTGCCAGCAGTTATGGGTCGAGGATCGGCACAGATACGCAGTATTTT.

The V gene is TRBV27, the J gene TRBJ2-1; D not resolved. This CDR3 spans 14 amino acids. Deletions cut 11 bases from V and 2 bases from J, with 16 bases between. Germline V gene sequence: CDR1 MNHEY, CDR2 SMNVEV (reference sequence). The CDR3 loop reads CASAVGTPYNEQFF. The CDR3 region has the DNA TGTGCCTCAGCCGTCGGTACCCCCTACAATGAGCAGTTCTTC.

This clonotype came up many times. The chain recombines TRBV11-2 with TRBJ1-5; TRBD1 matches at 8 bases. Germline V gives CDR1 SGHAT, CDR2 FQNNGV. This CDR3 region has 17 residues. Trimming cost V 2 bases and J 0 bases; bases outside gene matches: 6. This CDR3 reads CASSLQGAGYSNQPQHF. The CDR3 DNA reads as TGTGCCAGCAGCTTACAGGGGGCTGGATATAGCAATCAGCCCCAGCATTTT.

This chain uses TRBV4-1 with TRBJ2-7; no reliable D call. CDR3 length: 14 amino acids. Trimming removed 2 bases from V and 2 bases from J, with 10 bases in between. Looked up from germline, CDR1 is MGHRA and CDR2 is YSYEKL. CDR3 sequence (DNA): TGCGCCAGCAGCCAATCCCCAGAAACCTACGAGCAGTACTTC. As protein: CASSQSPETYEQYF.

This clonotype was seen repeatedly, ten times or more. This chain links TRBV11-2 with TRBJ2-3; no clear D. Trimming pared 5 bases from V and 5 bases from J, leaving 11 bases between. Germline V lookup: CDR1 SGHAT, CDR2 FQNNGV. The CDR3 is made up of 13 amino acids. CDR3 nucleotides: TGTGCCAGCAGCCTGTGGGTGAAAGATACGCAGTATTTT. It codes for CASSLWVKDTQYF.

This clonotype has only a few counts. The conserved phenylalanine or tryptophan is not found at the CDR3 terminus, so this likely reflects a read error. The rearrangement joins TRBV12-3 or TRBV12-4 to TRBJ1-1; no reliable D call. Trimming left V 6 bases short and J 4 bases short, with 9 bases between. The CDR3 extends over 12 amino acids. The CDR3 nucleotides read TGTGCCAGCAGGATTCCGGGCACTGAAGCTTTCCTT. Encoded protein: CASRIPGTEAFL.

This clonotype was detected many times. The rearrangement joins TRBV29-1 to TRBJ2-1; D gene ambiguous. This CDR3 has 14 residues. The germline V and J ends were trimmed by 0 bases and 5 bases, with 11 bases remaining between them. In germline, CDR1 is SQVTM, CDR2 ANQGSEA. The CDR3 reads CSVEDLTANNEQFF. The DNA of the CDR3 is TGCAGCGTTGAAGATCTTACCGCTAACAATGAGCAGTTCTTC.

This chain links TRBV5-6 with TRBJ2-3, with 9 bases that match TRBD1. The CDR3 runs 15 residues. CDR1 is SGHDT and CDR2 is YYEEEE in the germline V gene. With V trimmed by 4 bases and J by 3 bases, 6 bases remained unmatched. The CDR3 loop reads CASSARDRVTDTQYF. For the CDR3, the DNA is TGTGCCAGCAGCGCCCGGGACAGGGTAACAGATACGCAGTATTTT. The whole variable domain, filled in from reference TRBV5-6 and TRBJ2-3, reads DAGVTQSPTHLIKTRGQQVTLRCSPKSGHDTVSWYQQALGQGPQFIFQYYEEEERQRGNFPDRFSGHQFPNYSSELNVNALLLGDSALYLCASSARDRVTDTQYFGPGTRLTVL.

The V gene is TRBV11-2, the J gene TRBJ2-3, with 8 bases identical to TRBD2. Looked up from germline, CDR1 is SGHAT and CDR2 is FQNNGV. The CDR3 runs to 15 residues. After removal of 5 bases from V and 3 bases from J, the junction contained 7 bases not matched to a gene. CDR3 sequence: CASSLLAVRTDTQYF. CDR3 nucleotides: TGTGCCAGCAGCCTACTAGCGGTCAGAACAGATACGCAGTATTTT. Combining the CDR3 with reference TRBV11-2 and TRBJ2-3 gives the whole variable domain EAGVAQSPRYKIIEKRQSVAFWCNPISGHATLYWYQQILGQGPKLLIQFQNNGVVDDSQLPKDRFSAERLKGVDSTLKIQPAKLEDSAVYLCASSLLAVRTDTQYFGPGTRLTVL.

This clonotype was found a few times. This chain joins TRBV9 and TRBJ1-4, with a possible D match to TRBD1 (5 bases). The germline V gene has CDR1 SGDLS and CDR2 YYNGEE. The CDR3 length is 16 residues. Trimming pared 0 bases from V and 8 bases from J, leaving 17 bases between. This CDR3 is CASSVGSTGRGEKLFF. The DNA of the CDR3 is TGTGCCAGCAGCGTAGGCTCAACTGGGAGGGGAGAAAAACTGTTTTTT.

The chain carries TRBV29-1 and TRBJ2-5, with 15 bases fitting TRBD2. CDR1 and CDR2 from the germline V gene are SQVTM and ANQGSEA. This CDR3 comprises 18 residues. Germline trimming cut 3 bases from V and 2 bases from J; bases unmatched to any gene: 10. The CDR3 loop reads CSVEGGTSGGISQETQYF. Here the CDR3 DNA reads TGCAGCGTTGAGGGCGGGACTAGCGGGGGGATCTCTCAAGAGACCCAGTACTTC.

This clonotype was counted at least ten times. V gene TRBV20-1 combines with J gene TRBJ2-1, with TRBD2 as a possible D gene (5 bases). This CDR3 has 13 residues. Trimming cost V 5 bases and J 9 bases, with 17 bases left between them. Germline V gene data show CDR1 as DFQATT and CDR2 as SNEGSKA (reference sequence). CDR3 nucleotide sequence: TGCAGTGCTCACGGGAAGAACACCCGTGAGCAGTTCTTC. Protein product: CSAHGKNTREQFF.

This clonotype was detected ten times or more. The V gene is TRBV5-1, the J gene TRBJ1-2; D gene uncertain. With 0 bases removed from V and 9 bases from J, the gap between germline ends came to 12 bases. The CDR3 spans 13 residues. Germline-derived CDR1 and CDR2 are SGHRS and YFSETQ. This CDR3 reads CASSLGEAGRYTF. DNA for the CDR3: TGCGCCAGCAGCTTGGGAGAGGCCGGTCGCTACACCTTC.

The chain is built from TRBV9 and TRBJ2-1; D is ambiguous. The CDR3 is 15 amino acids. V shed 5 bases and J shed 9 bases, with 21 bases lying between them. CDR1 is SGDLS and CDR2 is YYNGEE in the germline V gene. As DNA, the CDR3 is TGTGCCAGCAGTCGATCACCCTGGGATGTCGGTGAGCAGTTCTTC. Its protein is CASSRSPWDVGEQFF.

This clonotype has ten or more counts. Germline is not matched at one junction end, which may reflect a read error. The chain uses TRBV2 and TRBJ2-7; a weak D match, TRBD1 (5 bases). The CDR3 totals 13 residues. Germline V gene data show CDR1 as SNHLY and CDR2 as FYNNEI. The CDR3 protein is CASNEGVSYEQYF. The CDR3 DNA is TGTGCCAGCAATGAAGGGGTCTCCTACGAGCAGTACTTC.

This chain links TRBV24-1 with TRBJ2-1; 8 bases match TRBD1. CDR3 length equals 18 residues. Per germline, CDR1 KGHDR and CDR2 SFDVKD. With V trimmed by 2 bases and J by 1 base, 9 bases remained unmatched. The CDR3 reads CATSDSRQRTGSYNEQFF. CDR3 in DNA: TGTGCCACCAGTGATTCGAGGCAAAGGACAGGGTCCTACAATGAGCAGTTCTTC.

This chain links TRBV27 with TRBJ2-7, with a possible D match to TRBD2 (6 bases). Trimming cost V 2 bases and J 2 bases, with 13 bases left between them. CDR3 length: 15 residues. Per germline, CDR1 MNHEY and CDR2 SMNVEV (reference sequence). The CDR3 loop is CASSLGRELTYEQYF. CDR3 DNA sequence: TGTGCCAGCAGTTTAGGCCGGGAGCTAACCTACGAGCAGTACTTC.

The rearrangement uses TRBV4-3 and TRBJ1-2; D perhaps matches TRBD1 (5 bases). Looked up from germline, CDR1 is LGHNA and CDR2 is YSLEER. V was shortened by 1 base and J by 8 bases, with 17 bases between the two germline ends. The CDR3 runs to 15 residues. The CDR3 sequence: CASSQGTRGAGGYTF. The CDR3 nucleotides read TGCGCCAGCAGCCAAGGAACTAGGGGCGCGGGAGGCTACACCTTC.

As for this clonotype: Germline and junction disagree at one end, which may indicate a read error. The chain has TRBV5-1 and TRBJ2-3; D possibly corresponds to TRBD2 (6 bases). The CDR3 is 15 amino acids. Per germline, CDR1 SGHRS and CDR2 YFSETQ. Here the CDR3 DNA reads TGTGCCAGTACCCCCGCGGGGCTGAGCACAGATACGCAGTATTTT. This gives the protein CASTPAGLSTDTQYF.